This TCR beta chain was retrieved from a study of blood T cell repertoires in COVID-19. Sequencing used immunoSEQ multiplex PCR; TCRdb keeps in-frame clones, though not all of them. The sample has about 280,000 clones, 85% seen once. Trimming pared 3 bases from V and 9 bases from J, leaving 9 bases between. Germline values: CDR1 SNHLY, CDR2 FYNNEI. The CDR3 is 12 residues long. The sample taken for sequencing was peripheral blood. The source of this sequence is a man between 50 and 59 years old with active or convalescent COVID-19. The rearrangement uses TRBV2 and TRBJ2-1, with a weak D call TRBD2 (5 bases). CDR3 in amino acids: CASSDPRGEQFF. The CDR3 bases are TGTGCCAGCAGTGACCCCCGGGGTGAGCAGTTCTTC.